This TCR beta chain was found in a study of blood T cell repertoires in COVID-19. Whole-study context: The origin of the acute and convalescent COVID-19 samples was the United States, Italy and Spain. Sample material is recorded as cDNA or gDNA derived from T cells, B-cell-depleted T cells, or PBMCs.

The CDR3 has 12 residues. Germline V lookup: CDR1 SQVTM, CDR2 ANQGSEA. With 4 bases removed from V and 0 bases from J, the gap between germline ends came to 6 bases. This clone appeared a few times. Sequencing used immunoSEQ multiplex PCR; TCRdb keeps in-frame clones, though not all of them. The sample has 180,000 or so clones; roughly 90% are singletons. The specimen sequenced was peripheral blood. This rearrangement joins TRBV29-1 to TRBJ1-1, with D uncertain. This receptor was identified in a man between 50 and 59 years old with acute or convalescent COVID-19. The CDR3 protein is CSVVVMNTEAFF. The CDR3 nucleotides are TGCAGCGTTGTTGTCATGAACACTGAAGCTTTCTTT.